The clone carrying this TCR beta chain was seen a handful of times. Its antigen is as yet unknown. The data are from a study of vaccination and CD4 T cells after COVID-19. Study context: Control wells got either CEFX epitopes, HIV-1 Nef peptides, or no peptide at all.

Germline values: CDR1 LNHDA, CDR2 SQIVND (reference sequence). CDR3 length: 13 residues. Trimming removed 5 bases from V and 6 bases from J, with 8 bases in between. Sequencing of DNA taken from cultured CD4+ T cells relied on the Oncomine TCR Beta short-read assay. A single record per CDR3 protein comes from TCRdb applying MiXCR to the PCR reads. The table records approximately 8,700 distinct CDR3 sequences, about 68% of them present only once. Treatment here: approximately nine-day PBMC culture with coronavirus spike peptide pools or control peptides (ViraFEST assay). This clonotype was obtained from a human donor who had recovered from COVID-19. This chain joins TRBV19 and TRBJ1-6; D is ambiguous. The sequencing sample was made of CD4+ T cells from blood, cultured in vitro. The CDR3 spells CASSAWTNSPLHF. In nucleotides, the CDR3 is TGTGCCAGTAGTGCATGGACTAATTCACCCCTCCACTTT.